The present TCR beta chain was sequenced within a study of shared clonotypes between healthy human individuals. Study-wide context: Per-donor plates numbered three CD4 naive, three CD4 memory, two CD8 naive and one CD8 memory.

CDR1 and CDR2 from the germline V gene are MDHEN and SYDVKM. After removal of 5 bases from V and 2 bases from J, the junction contained 7 bases not matched to a gene. The CDR3 is 15 amino acids. Profiled with immunoSEQ multiplex PCR; TCRdb holds only in-frame clones, not every one. This table has around 980,000 clones, 70% to 80% appearing once. This clone is a singleton in its sample. Its antigen is not known. Findings and limits, study-wide: Estimated richness values were generally larger in naive subsets than in memory subsets. A few donors shared approximately 5% of their naive CD4 clonotypes. Sampling included only blood; tissue repertoires likely differ.

The chain is built from TRBV28 and TRBJ2-7, with 9 bases matching TRBD1. Specimen: memory CD4+ T cells from PBMCs. Stated subset: CD45RA-negative fraction. The origin of this receptor is a man aged 18 to 29 in good health. Some clones in this sample may be carry-over from other donors' samples. CDR3 sequence reads: CASSIPGQGTYEQYF. The CDR3 nucleotides are TGTGCCAGCAGTATTCCGGGACAGGGAACCTACGAGCAGTACTTC.